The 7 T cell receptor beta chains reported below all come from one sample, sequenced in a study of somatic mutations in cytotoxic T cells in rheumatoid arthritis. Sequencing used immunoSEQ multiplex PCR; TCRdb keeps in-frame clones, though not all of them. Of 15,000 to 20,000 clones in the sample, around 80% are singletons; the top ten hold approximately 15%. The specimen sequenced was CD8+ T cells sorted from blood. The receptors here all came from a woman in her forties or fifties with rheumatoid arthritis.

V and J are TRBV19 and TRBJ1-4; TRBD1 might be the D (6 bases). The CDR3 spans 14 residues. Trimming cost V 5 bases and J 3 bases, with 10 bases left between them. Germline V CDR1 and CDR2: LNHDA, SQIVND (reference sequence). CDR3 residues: CASSRGTPNEKLFF. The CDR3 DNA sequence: TGTGCCAGTAGTCGAGGGACACCTAATGAAAAACTGTTTTTT.

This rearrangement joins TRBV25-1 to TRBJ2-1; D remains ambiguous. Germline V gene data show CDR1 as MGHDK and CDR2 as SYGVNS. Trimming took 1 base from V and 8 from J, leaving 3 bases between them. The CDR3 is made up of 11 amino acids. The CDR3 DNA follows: TGTGCCAGCAGTGAATTTCATGAGCAGTTCTTC. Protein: CASSEFHEQFF.

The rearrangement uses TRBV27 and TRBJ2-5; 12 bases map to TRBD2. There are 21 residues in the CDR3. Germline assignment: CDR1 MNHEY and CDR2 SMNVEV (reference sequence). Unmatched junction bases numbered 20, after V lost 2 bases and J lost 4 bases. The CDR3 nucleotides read TGTGCCAGCAGTTTAAGTTGGCCGCCACTAGCGGGGGGTCGAGTACGAGAGACCCAGTACTTC. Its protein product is CASSLSWPPLAGGRVRETQYF.

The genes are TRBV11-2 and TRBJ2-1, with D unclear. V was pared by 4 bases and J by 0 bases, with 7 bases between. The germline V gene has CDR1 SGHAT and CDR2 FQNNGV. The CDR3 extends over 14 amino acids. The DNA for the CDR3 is TGTGCCAGCAGCTCGAAGGACTCCTACAATGAGCAGTTCTTC. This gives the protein CASSSKDSYNEQFF.

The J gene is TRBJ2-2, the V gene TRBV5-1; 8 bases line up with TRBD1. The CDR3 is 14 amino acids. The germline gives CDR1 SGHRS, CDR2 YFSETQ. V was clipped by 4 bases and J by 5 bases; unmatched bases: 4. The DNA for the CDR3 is TGCGCCAGCAGCACAGGACAGGGAACCGGGGAGCTGTTTTTT. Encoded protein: CASSTGQGTGELFF.

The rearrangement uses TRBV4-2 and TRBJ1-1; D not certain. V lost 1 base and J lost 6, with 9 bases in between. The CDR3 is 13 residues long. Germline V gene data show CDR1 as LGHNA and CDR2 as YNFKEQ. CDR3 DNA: TGTGCCAGCAGCCAAGCCGGGCTGGCTGAAGCTTTCTTT. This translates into CASSQAGLAEAFF.

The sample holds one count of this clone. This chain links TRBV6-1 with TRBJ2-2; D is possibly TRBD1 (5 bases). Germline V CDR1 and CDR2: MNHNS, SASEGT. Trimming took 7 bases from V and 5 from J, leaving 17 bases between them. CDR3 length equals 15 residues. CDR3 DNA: TGTGCCAGCACTTGGACATTTGCGTGGACCGGGGAGCTGTTTTTT. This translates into CASTWTFAWTGELFF.